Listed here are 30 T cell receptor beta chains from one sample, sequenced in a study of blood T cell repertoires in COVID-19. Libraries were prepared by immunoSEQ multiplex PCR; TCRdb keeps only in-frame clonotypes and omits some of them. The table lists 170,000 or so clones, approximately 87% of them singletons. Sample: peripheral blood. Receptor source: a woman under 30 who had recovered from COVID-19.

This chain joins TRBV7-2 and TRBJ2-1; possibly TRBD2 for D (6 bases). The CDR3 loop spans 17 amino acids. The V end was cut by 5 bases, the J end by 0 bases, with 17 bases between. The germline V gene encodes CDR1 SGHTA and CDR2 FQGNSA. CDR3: CASSPEGTGSSYNEQFF. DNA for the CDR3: TGTGCCAGCAGCCCCGAGGGGACTGGAAGCTCCTACAATGAGCAGTTCTTC.

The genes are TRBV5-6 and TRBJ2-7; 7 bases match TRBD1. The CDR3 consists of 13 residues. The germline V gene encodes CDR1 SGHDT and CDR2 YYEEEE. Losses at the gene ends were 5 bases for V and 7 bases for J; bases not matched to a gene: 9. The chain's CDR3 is CASSPTGYEEQYF. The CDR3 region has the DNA TGTGCCAGCAGTCCGACAGGGTATGAAGAGCAGTACTTC.

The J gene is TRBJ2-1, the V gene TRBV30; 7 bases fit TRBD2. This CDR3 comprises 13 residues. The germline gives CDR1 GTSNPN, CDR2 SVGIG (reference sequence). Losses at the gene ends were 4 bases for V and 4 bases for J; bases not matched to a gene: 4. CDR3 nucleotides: TGTGCCTGGACCCTGGGGGGGTACAATGAGCAGTTCTTC. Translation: CAWTLGGYNEQFF.

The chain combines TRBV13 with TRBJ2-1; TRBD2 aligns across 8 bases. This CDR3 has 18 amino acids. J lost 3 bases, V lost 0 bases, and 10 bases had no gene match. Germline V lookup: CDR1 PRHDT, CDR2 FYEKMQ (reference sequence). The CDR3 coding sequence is TGTGCCAGCAGCTTAGGCCTTGCGGGGGGCAGTTTCTACAATGAGCAGTTCTTC. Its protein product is CASSLGLAGGSFYNEQFF.

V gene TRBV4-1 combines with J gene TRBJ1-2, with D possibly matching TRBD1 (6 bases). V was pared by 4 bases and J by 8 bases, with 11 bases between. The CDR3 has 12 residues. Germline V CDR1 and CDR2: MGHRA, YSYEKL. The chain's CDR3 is CASSRTGSGYTF. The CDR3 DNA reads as TGCGCCAGCAGCCGAACAGGGAGCGGCTACACCTTC.

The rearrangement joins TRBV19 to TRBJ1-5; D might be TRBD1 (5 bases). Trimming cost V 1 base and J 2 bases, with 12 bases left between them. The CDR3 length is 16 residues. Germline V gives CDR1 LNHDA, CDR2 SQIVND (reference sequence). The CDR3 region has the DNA TGTGCCAGTAGTATAGCGGAAGGGGTGGGCAATCAGCCCCAGCATTTT. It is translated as CASSIAEGVGNQPQHF.

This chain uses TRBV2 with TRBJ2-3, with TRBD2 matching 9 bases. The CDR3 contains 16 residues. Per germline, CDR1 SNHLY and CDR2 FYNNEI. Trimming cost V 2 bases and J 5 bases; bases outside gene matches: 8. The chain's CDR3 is CASSEWVAGVVDTQYF. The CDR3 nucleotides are TGTGCCAGCAGTGAATGGGTAGCGGGAGTGGTAGATACGCAGTATTTT.

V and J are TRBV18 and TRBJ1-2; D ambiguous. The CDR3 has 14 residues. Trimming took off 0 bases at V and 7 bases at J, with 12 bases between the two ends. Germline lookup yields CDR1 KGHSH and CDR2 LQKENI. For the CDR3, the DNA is TGTGCCAGCTCACCACCTATCCGGGGTCTTGGCTACACCTTC. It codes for CASSPPIRGLGYTF.

In DNA, the CDR3 is TGTGCCAGCAGTGCCGGGACAGCTGGTAGGGACTATGGCTACACCTTC. Its translation is CASSAGTAGRDYGYTF. V gene TRBV2 combines with J gene TRBJ1-2; 7 bases fit TRBD1. Germline lookup yields CDR1 SNHLY and CDR2 FYNNEI. This CDR3 has 16 residues. V was pared by 4 bases and J by 3 bases, with 11 bases of the junction left unmatched.

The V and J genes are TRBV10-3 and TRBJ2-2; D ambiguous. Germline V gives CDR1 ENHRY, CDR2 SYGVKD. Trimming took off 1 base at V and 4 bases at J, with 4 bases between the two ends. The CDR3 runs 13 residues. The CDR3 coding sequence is TGTGCCATCAGTGAGTTGAGCACCGGGGAGCTGTTTTTT. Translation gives CAISELSTGELFF.

The CDR3: CASSLTRGENSPLHF. The CDR3, as DNA: TGTGCCAGCAGCCTAACCAGGGGCGAGAATTCACCCCTCCACTTT. V and J are TRBV7-9 and TRBJ1-6, with D possibly matching TRBD1 (6 bases). CDR1 is SEHNR and CDR2 is FQNEAQ in the germline V gene (reference sequence). This CDR3 is 15 amino acids long. V lost 5 bases and J 7 bases, leaving 15 bases between the germline ends.

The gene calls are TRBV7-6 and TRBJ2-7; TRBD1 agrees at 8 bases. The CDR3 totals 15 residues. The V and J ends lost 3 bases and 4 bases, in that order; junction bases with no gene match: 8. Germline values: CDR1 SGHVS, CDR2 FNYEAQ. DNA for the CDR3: TGTGCCAGCAGCTTGGGACCCGGACAGGGATACGAGCAGTACGTC. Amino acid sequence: CASSLGPGQGYEQYV.

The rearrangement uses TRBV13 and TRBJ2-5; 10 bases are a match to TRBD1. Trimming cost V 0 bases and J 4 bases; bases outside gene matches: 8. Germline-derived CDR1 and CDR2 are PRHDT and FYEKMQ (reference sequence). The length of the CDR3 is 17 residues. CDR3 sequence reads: CASSLGTGGLLGETQYF. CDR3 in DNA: TGTGCCAGCAGCTTAGGGACAGGGGGCCTTTTGGGAGAGACCCAGTACTTC.

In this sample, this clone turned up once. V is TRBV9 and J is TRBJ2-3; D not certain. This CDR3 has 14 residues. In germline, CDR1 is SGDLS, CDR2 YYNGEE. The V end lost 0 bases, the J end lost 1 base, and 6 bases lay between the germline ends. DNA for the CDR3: TGTGCCAGCAGCGTAGCTGGCCGCACAGATACGCAGTATTTT. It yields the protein CASSVAGRTDTQYF.

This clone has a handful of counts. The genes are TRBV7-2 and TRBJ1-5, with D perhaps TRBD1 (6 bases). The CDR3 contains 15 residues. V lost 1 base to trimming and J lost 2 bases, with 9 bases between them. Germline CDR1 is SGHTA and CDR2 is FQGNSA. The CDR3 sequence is CASSLGQGRNQPQHF. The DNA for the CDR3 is TGTGCCAGCAGCTTAGGTCAGGGGCGCAATCAGCCCCAGCATTTT.

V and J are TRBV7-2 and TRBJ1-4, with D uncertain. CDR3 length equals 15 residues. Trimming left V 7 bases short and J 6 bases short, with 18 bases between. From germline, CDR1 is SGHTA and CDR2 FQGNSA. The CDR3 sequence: CASTSIGNPHEKLFF. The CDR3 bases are TGTGCCAGCACCTCGATCGGGAACCCACATGAAAAACTGTTTTTT.

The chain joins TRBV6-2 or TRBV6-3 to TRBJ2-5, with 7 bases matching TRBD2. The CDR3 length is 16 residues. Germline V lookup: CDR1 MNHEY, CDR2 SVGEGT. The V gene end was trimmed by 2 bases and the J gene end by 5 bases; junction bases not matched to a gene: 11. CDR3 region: CASSYGVAGPSETQYF. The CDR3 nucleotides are TGTGCCAGCAGTTACGGGGTAGCGGGCCCCTCTGAGACCCAGTACTTC.

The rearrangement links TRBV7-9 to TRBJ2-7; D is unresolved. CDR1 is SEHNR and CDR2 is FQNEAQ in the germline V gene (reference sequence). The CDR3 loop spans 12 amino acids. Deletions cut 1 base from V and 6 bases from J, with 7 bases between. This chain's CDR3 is CASSLGRSEQYF. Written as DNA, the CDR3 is TGTGCCAGCAGCTTAGGTAGATCCGAGCAGTACTTC.

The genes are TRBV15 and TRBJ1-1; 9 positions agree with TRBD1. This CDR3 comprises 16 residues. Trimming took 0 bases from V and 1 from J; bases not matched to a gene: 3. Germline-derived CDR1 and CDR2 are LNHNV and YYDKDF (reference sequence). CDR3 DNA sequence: TGTGCCACCAGCAGAGATGGACAGGGGCCGAACACTGAAGCTTTCTTT. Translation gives CATSRDGQGPNTEAFF.

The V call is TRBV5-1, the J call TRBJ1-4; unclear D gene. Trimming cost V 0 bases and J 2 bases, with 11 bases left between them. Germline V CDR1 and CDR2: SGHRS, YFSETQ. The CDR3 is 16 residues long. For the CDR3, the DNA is TGCGCCAGCAGCTTGGGGCCGCTTTCCACTAATGAAAAACTGTTTTTT. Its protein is CASSLGPLSTNEKLFF.

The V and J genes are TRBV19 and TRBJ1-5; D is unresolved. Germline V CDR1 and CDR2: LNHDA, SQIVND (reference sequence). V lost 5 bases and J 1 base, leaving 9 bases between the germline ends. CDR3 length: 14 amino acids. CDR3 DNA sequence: TGTGCCAGTAGTGTAGTGAGAAGCAATCAGCCCCAGCATTTT. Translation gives CASSVVRSNQPQHF.

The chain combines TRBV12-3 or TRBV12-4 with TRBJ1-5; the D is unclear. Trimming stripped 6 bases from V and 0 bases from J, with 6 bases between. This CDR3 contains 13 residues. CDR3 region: CASRLDSNQPQHF. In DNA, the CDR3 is TGTGCCAGCAGACTCGATAGCAATCAGCCCCAGCATTTT.

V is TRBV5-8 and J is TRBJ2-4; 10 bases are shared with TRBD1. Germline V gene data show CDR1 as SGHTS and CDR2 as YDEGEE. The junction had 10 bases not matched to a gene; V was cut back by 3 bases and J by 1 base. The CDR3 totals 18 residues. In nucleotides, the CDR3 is TGTGCCAGCAGCTGGGGGGCGACAGGGGGCAGGGCCAAAAACATTCAGTACTTC. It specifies CASSWGATGGRAKNIQYF.

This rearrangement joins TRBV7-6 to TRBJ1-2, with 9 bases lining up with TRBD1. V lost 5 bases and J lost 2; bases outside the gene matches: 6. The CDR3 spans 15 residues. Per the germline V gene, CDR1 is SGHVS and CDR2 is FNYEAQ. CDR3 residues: CASSLQDRGNYGYTF. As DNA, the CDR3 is TGTGCCAGCAGCCTACAGGACAGGGGAAACTATGGCTACACCTTC. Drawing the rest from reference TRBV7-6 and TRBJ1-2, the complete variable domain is GAGVSQSPRYKVTKRGQDVALRCDPISGHVSLYWYRQALGQGPEFLTYFNYEAQQDKSGLPNDRFSAERPEGSISTLTIQRTEQRDSAMYRCASSLQDRGNYGYTFGSGTRLTVV.

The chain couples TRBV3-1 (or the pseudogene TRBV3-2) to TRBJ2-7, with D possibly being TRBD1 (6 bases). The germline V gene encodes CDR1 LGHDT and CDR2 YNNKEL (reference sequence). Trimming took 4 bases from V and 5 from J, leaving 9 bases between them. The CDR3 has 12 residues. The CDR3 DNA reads TGTGCCAGCAGCCCCCAGGGGAACGAGCAGTACTTC. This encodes CASSPQGNEQYF.

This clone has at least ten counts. CDR3 sequence reads: CASSQGGTVGGTEAFF. In nucleotides, the CDR3 is TGTGCCAGCAGCCAAGGGGGTACTGTCGGAGGGACTGAAGCTTTCTTT. The rearrangement links TRBV4-2 to TRBJ1-1; D not certain. Trimming took off 1 base at V and 5 bases at J, with 17 bases between the two ends. Germline CDR1 and CDR2: LGHNA and YNFKEQ. The CDR3 is 16 amino acids.

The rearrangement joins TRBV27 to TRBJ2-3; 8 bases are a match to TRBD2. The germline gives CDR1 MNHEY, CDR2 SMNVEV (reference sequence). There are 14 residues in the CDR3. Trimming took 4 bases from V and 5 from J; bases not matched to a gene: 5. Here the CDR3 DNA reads TGTGCCAGCAGTTGGGGACTAGAAAGAGATACGCAGTATTTT. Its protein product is CASSWGLERDTQYF.

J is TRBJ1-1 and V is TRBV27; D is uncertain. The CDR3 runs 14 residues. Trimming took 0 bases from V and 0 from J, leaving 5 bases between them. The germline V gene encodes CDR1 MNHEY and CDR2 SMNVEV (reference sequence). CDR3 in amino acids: CASSLSVMNTEAFF. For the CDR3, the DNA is TGTGCCAGCAGTTTATCCGTTATGAACACTGAAGCTTTCTTT.

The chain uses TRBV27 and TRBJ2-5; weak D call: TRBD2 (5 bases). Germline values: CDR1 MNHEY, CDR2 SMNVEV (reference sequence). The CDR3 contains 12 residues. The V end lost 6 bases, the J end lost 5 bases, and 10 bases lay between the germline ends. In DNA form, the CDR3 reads TGTGCCAGCAGCCGTCGGGGTGAGACCCAGTACTTC. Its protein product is CASSRRGETQYF.

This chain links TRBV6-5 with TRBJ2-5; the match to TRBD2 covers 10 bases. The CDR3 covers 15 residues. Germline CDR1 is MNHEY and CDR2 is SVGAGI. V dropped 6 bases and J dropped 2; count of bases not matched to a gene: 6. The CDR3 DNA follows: TGTGCCAGCAGCAGTAGCGGGGGGACACAAGAGACCCAGTACTTC. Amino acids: CASSSSGGTQETQYF.